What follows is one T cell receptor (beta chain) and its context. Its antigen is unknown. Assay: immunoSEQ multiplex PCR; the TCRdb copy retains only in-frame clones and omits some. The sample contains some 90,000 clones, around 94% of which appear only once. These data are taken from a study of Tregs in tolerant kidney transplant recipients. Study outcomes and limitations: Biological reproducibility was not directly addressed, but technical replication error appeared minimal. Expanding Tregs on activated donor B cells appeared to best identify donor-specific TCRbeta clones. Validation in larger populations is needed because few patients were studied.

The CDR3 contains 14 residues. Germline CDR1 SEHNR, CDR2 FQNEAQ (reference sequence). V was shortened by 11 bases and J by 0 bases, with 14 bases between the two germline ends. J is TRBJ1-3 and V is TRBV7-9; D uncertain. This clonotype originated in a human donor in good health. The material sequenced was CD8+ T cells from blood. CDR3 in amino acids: CAGGTQPSGNTIYF. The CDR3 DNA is TGTGCCGGCGGCACGCAGCCCTCTGGAAACACCATATATTTT.